Presented here are 32 T cell receptor beta chains from one specimen sequenced in a study of shared clonotypes between healthy human individuals. The table came from immunoSEQ multiplex PCR; TCRdb's copy has only in-frame clones and leaves some out. Altogether approximately 2.3 million clones are present, 85% to 95% being singletons, with the ten largest covering 0.39%. Specimen: naive CD4+ T cells from PBMCs. Subset reported: CD45RA+ positively selected. Receptors originate from a man in his late teens or twenties in good health. Some clones in this sample may be carry-over from other donors' samples.

The V gene is TRBV9, the J gene TRBJ2-2; D possibly corresponds to TRBD2 (5 bases). Trimming stripped 0 bases from V and 6 bases from J, with 12 bases between. CDR3 length: 15 amino acids. Per the germline V gene, CDR1 is SGDLS and CDR2 is YYNGEE. The CDR3 region has the DNA TGTGCCAGCAGCGTAGGGGGAGCTATCCCCGGGGAGCTGTTTTTT. Its translation is CASSVGGAIPGELFF.

The chain combines TRBV6-1 with TRBJ2-5; D ambiguous. V lost 7 bases to trimming and J lost 5 bases, with 14 bases between them. The CDR3 runs to 13 residues. Per germline, CDR1 MNHNS and CDR2 SASEGT. CDR3 amino acids: CASTRTGSETQYF. The CDR3, as DNA: TGTGCCAGCACCCGGACCGGCAGCGAGACCCAGTACTTC.

The chain recombines TRBV11-3 with TRBJ2-5; D gene ambiguous. V gave up 0 bases and J gave up 5 bases, with 4 bases separating them. CDR1 SGHNT and CDR2 YENEEA come from the germline V gene. The CDR3 totals 12 residues. CDR3 nucleotides: TGTGCCAGCAGCTTAGAGAAGGAGACCCAGTACTTC. This gives the protein CASSLEKETQYF.

Remarks on this clone: The sample holds other DNA sequences that translate to the same CDR3. This chain uses TRBV7-2 with TRBJ1-1; no reliable D call. The germline CDR1 and CDR2 sequences are SGHTA and FQGNSA. V shed 5 bases and J shed 7 bases, with 14 bases lying between them. The CDR3 loop spans 13 amino acids. CDR3 sequence reads: CASSLERVSEAFF. The CDR3 bases are TGTGCCAGCAGCCTAGAGAGGGTGAGTGAAGCTTTCTTT.

This chain links TRBV19 with TRBJ1-1; D not certain. The V gene lost 3 bases and the J gene lost 5 bases, with 13 bases spanning the gap. The CDR3 has 14 amino acids. Looked up from germline, CDR1 is LNHDA and CDR2 is SQIVND (reference sequence). The DNA of the CDR3 is TGTGCCAGTAGTATGAGCCAACGGGGAACTGAAGCTTTCTTT. It yields the protein CASSMSQRGTEAFF.

The rearrangement uses TRBV2 and TRBJ1-1; D gene unclear. CDR3 length: 14 amino acids. V was trimmed by 6 bases and J by 1 base, leaving 12 bases between them. CDR1 and CDR2 from the germline V gene are SNHLY and FYNNEI. The CDR3 loop is CASSLRVRNTEAFF. DNA for the CDR3: TGTGCCAGCAGCCTTCGGGTAAGGAACACTGAAGCTTTCTTT.

The V gene is TRBV15, the J gene TRBJ2-4; maybe TRBD2 (5 bases). The CDR3 consists of 14 residues. In germline, CDR1 is LNHNV, CDR2 YYDKDF (reference sequence). Trimming left V 5 bases short and J 1 base short, with 9 bases between. CDR3 in DNA: TGTGCCACCAGCGGAAGGAGGGCCAAAAACATTCAGTACTTC. This encodes CATSGRRAKNIQYF.

V and J are TRBV7-9 and TRBJ1-4, with a possible D match to TRBD1 (5 bases). Germline assignment: CDR1 SEHNR and CDR2 FQNEAQ (reference sequence). Trimming took 5 bases from V and 8 from J, leaving 15 bases between them. This CDR3 has 14 amino acids. CDR3 loop: CASSPSRGWEKLFF. Written as DNA, the CDR3 is TGTGCCAGCAGCCCCTCTAGGGGATGGGAAAAACTGTTTTTT.

This clone turned up a few times. This chain connects TRBV18 to TRBJ1-2; unclear D gene. From germline, CDR1 is KGHSH and CDR2 LQKENI. V was shortened by 1 base and J by 0 bases, with 6 bases between the two germline ends. The CDR3 is 14 amino acids. Written as DNA, the CDR3 is TGTGCCAGCTCACCACGCGCGTCTAACTATGGCTACACCTTC. It yields the protein CASSPRASNYGYTF. Full variable domain (missing parts from reference TRBV18 and TRBJ1-2): NAGVMQNPRHLVRRRGQEARLRCSPMKGHSHVYWYRQLPEEGLKFMVYLQKENIIDESGMPKERFSAEFPKEGPSILRIQQVVRGDSAAYFCASSPRASNYGYTFGSGTRLTVV.

The CDR3 sequence: CASSPTQGTRNTEAFF. CDR3 DNA sequence: TGTGCCAGCAGCCCCACACAGGGGACACGCAACACTGAAGCTTTCTTT. The V and J genes are TRBV11-2 and TRBJ1-1; 7 bases fit TRBD1. CDR1 is SGHAT, CDR2 FQNNGV, per germline. Trimming cost V 5 bases and J 2 bases; bases outside gene matches: 11. The CDR3 has 16 residues.

The chain combines TRBV28 with TRBJ2-3; tentative D call: TRBD2 (5 bases). V dropped 6 bases and J dropped 7 bases, with 17 bases sitting between them. The CDR3 runs to 14 residues. From germline, CDR1 is MDHEN and CDR2 SYDVKM. CDR3 sequence reads: CASSTLTGIYTQYF. DNA of the CDR3: TGTGCCAGCAGCACTCTCACGGGGATCTATACGCAGTATTTT.

This clone has just one count. This chain connects TRBV7-9 to TRBJ2-7; TRBD1 matches at 11 bases. Germline V gene sequence: CDR1 SEHNR, CDR2 FQNEAQ (reference sequence). Trimming cost V 5 bases and J 4 bases; bases outside gene matches: 10. This CDR3 is 16 amino acids long. CDR3 DNA sequence: TGTGCCAGCAGCCGAGGGACAGGGGGTAGCTTTTACGAGCAGTACTTC. Protein product: CASSRGTGGSFYEQYF.

This clone was recorded only once. Within the sample, other DNA sequences also encode this same CDR3. This chain connects TRBV11-2 to TRBJ2-7; TRBD2 matches 7 bases. V gave up 0 bases and J gave up 4 bases; unmatched junction bases: 9. CDR1 and CDR2 from the germline V gene are SGHAT and FQNNGV. The CDR3 contains 16 residues. The CDR3 is CASSLEPSGSSYEQYF. CDR3 nucleotide sequence: TGTGCCAGCAGCTTAGAGCCTAGCGGCTCTTCGTACGAGCAGTACTTC.

Turning to this clone: In the same sample, other DNA sequences code for this CDR3. This chain connects TRBV4-1 to TRBJ1-5; 8 bases align to TRBD1. Germline trimming cut 0 bases from V and 4 bases from J; bases unmatched to any gene: 2. This CDR3 spans 15 amino acids. Per the germline V gene, CDR1 is MGHRA and CDR2 is YSYEKL. This CDR3 is CASSQDGQGNQPQHF. The CDR3, as DNA: TGCGCCAGCAGCCAAGATGGACAGGGTAATCAGCCCCAGCATTTT.

The rearrangement uses TRBV29-1 and TRBJ2-2; D is possibly TRBD2 (5 bases). Trimming left V 3 bases short and J 4 bases short, with 12 bases between. The germline V gene encodes CDR1 SQVTM and CDR2 ANQGSEA. The CDR3 is 14 residues long. The CDR3 spells CSVDDPEGTGELFF. The CDR3, as DNA: TGCAGCGTTGATGACCCCGAGGGCACCGGGGAGCTGTTTTTT.

The J gene is TRBJ2-3, the V gene TRBV4-1; D remains ambiguous. Per the germline V gene, CDR1 is MGHRA and CDR2 is YSYEKL. Deletions cut 4 bases from V and 4 bases from J, with 6 bases between. The CDR3 sequence is 12 residues long. Here the CDR3 reads CASSLGSDTQYF. The CDR3 nucleotides read TGCGCCAGCAGCCTCGGATCAGATACGCAGTATTTT.

The V call is TRBV19, the J call TRBJ2-5; a weak D match, TRBD2 (5 bases). V was clipped by 6 bases and J by 5 bases, with 16 bases between them. This CDR3 spans 14 amino acids. Germline CDR1 LNHDA, CDR2 SQIVND (reference sequence). The CDR3 loop is CASSPILDMETQYF. The CDR3 DNA follows: TGTGCCAGTAGCCCAATACTAGATATGGAGACCCAGTACTTC.

This rearrangement joins TRBV29-1 to TRBJ2-1; no clear D gene. V lost 1 base and J lost 0, with 10 bases in between. The CDR3 runs to 15 residues. The germline CDR1 and CDR2 sequences are SQVTM and ANQGSEA. This CDR3 reads CSVEVRLSSYNEQFF. CDR3 nucleotides: TGCAGCGTTGAAGTTCGCCTTAGCTCCTACAATGAGCAGTTCTTC.

The V and J genes are TRBV29-1 and TRBJ2-5; possibly TRBD1 or TRBD2 for D (5 bases each). Germline values: CDR1 SQVTM, CDR2 ANQGSEA. V was pared by 6 bases and J by 5 bases, with 19 bases between. The CDR3 contains 14 residues. CDR3 sequence (DNA): TGCAGCGTCCAAATGAGAGAATGGGACGAGACCCAGTACTTC. It codes for CSVQMREWDETQYF.

CDR3 in amino acids: CASSEGSGGNTIYF. CDR3 coding DNA: TGTGCCAGCAGTGAAGGATCAGGGGGAAACACCATATATTTT. The J gene is TRBJ1-3, the V gene TRBV25-1, with a weak D call TRBD1 (5 bases). Per germline, CDR1 MGHDK and CDR2 SYGVNS. The CDR3 sequence is 14 residues long. Trimming removed 2 bases at V and 4 bases at J, with 9 bases between. Full variable domain (rest looked up from reference TRBV25-1 and TRBJ1-3): EADIYQTPRYLVIGTGKKITLECSQTMGHDKMYWYQQDPGMELHLIHYSYGVNSTEKGDLSSESTVSRIRTEHFPLTLESARPSHTSQYLCASSEGSGGNTIYFGEGSWLTVV.

The V call is TRBV4-1, the J call TRBJ2-1, with 7 positions matching TRBD1. With 1 base clipped from V and 8 bases from J, the junction kept 11 bases outside the gene matches. This CDR3 spans 16 amino acids. Germline assignment: CDR1 MGHRA and CDR2 YSYEKL. The CDR3 DNA follows: TGCGCCAGCAGCCAAGGCTACAGGGGCTCGTACGATGAGCAGTTCTTC. Translating it yields CASSQGYRGSYDEQFF.

This chain's CDR3 is CASSSGQGGWEQYF. CDR3 DNA: TGTGCCAGCAGCTCTGGACAGGGGGGGTGGGAGCAGTACTTC. This chain uses TRBV28 with TRBJ2-7; 10 bases fit TRBD1. CDR1 is MDHEN and CDR2 is SYDVKM in the germline V gene. V lost 6 bases, J lost 7 bases, and 9 bases stayed unmatched. The CDR3 contains 14 residues.

V and J are TRBV7-3 and TRBJ2-2, with 8 bases identical to TRBD2. V shed 4 bases and J 6 bases; nucleotides not matched to a gene: 7. Germline CDR1 SGHTA, CDR2 FQGTGA. CDR3 length: 15 residues. CDR3 bases: TGTGCCAGCAGCTACCGAGCGGGAGTGGCCGGGGAGCTGTTTTTT. This gives the protein CASSYRAGVAGELFF.

V usage is TRBV6-5 and J usage is TRBJ2-7, with 7 bases matching TRBD1. The V segment lost 7 bases and the J segment 0 bases; nucleotides outside the gene matches: 3. CDR3 length equals 13 residues. Germline V gene lookup returns CDR1 MNHEY and CDR2 SVGAGI. The CDR3 region has the DNA TGTGCCAGCAAACGACAGGGCTCCTACGAGCAGTACTTC. This encodes CASKRQGSYEQYF.

The chain couples TRBV7-3 to TRBJ1-1; the match to TRBD1 covers 9 bases. The CDR3 is 15 residues long. Germline CDR1 reads SGHTA; CDR2 reads FQGTGA. Unmatched junction bases numbered 6, after V lost 4 bases and J lost 3 bases. The CDR3 reads CASSCLRDRDTEAFF. The CDR3 nucleotides are TGTGCCAGCAGCTGCCTCCGGGACAGGGACACTGAAGCTTTCTTT.

The chain joins TRBV5-1 to TRBJ2-6, with a possible D match to TRBD2 (5 bases). The CDR3 consists of 15 residues. Trimming shortened V by 3 bases and J by 2 bases, and 9 bases separated the two germline ends. Germline CDR1 reads SGHRS; CDR2 reads YFSETQ. Written as DNA, the CDR3 is TGCGCCAGCAGCTCCCTCGGGACTGGGGCCAACGTCCTGACTTTC. Translated, it gives CASSSLGTGANVLTF.

The chain uses TRBV28 and TRBJ2-7; 10 nucleotides match TRBD1. The CDR3 is 16 residues long. Germline CDR1 reads MDHEN; CDR2 reads SYDVKM. Losses at the gene ends were 6 bases for V and 3 bases for J; bases not matched to a gene: 11. CDR3 sequence: CASRLLPGQGLYEQYF. The CDR3 region has the DNA TGTGCCAGCAGGCTCCTTCCGGGACAGGGGCTCTACGAGCAGTACTTC. Complete variable domain (other parts from reference TRBV28 and TRBJ2-7): DVKVTQSSRYLVKRTGEKVFLECVQDMDHENMFWYRQDPGLGLRLIYFSYDVKMKEKGDIPEGYSVSREKKERFSLILESASTNQTSMYLCASRLLPGQGLYEQYFGPGTRLTVT.

CDR3 amino acids: CASSSSGVGSDGEKLFF. The CDR3, as DNA: TGTGCCAGCAGCTCCTCCGGGGTGGGAAGTGATGGCGAAAAACTGTTTTTT. This chain uses TRBV7-9 with TRBJ1-4; D uncertain. V was trimmed by 4 bases and J by 8 bases, leaving 23 bases between them. There are 17 residues in the CDR3. Germline V gene data show CDR1 as SEHNR and CDR2 as FQNEAQ (reference sequence). Full variable domain (outside the CDR3, taken from reference TRBV7-9 and TRBJ1-4): DTGVSQNPRHKITKRGQNVTFRCDPISEHNRLYWYRQTLGQGPEFLTYFQNEAQLEKSRLLSDRFSAERPKGSFSTLEIQRTEQGDSAMYLCASSSSGVGSDGEKLFFGSGTQLSVL.

The chain uses TRBV7-9 and TRBJ2-1; TRBD2 is a possible D gene (6 bases). Trimming took 3 bases from V and 10 from J, leaving 19 bases between them. The CDR3 sequence is 15 residues long. Per the germline V gene, CDR1 is SEHNR and CDR2 is FQNEAQ (reference sequence). CDR3 loop: CASSFSSLVAGEQFF. CDR3 DNA sequence: TGTGCCAGCAGCTTCTCGTCTCTAGTCGCGGGGGAGCAGTTCTTC. Full variable domain (remainder filled in from reference TRBV7-9 and TRBJ2-1): DTGVSQNPRHKITKRGQNVTFRCDPISEHNRLYWYRQTLGQGPEFLTYFQNEAQLEKSRLLSDRFSAERPKGSFSTLEIQRTEQGDSAMYLCASSFSSLVAGEQFFGPGTRLTVL.

Written as DNA, the CDR3 is TGTGCCAGCACAACGGGAGGCCCATATTACAATGAGCAGTTCTTC. It specifies CASTTGGPYYNEQFF. The chain employs TRBV6-1 and TRBJ2-1; TRBD2 aligns across 7 bases. V lost 7 bases, J lost 4 bases, and 10 bases stayed unmatched. CDR3 length: 15 residues. Germline CDR1 and CDR2: MNHNS and SASEGT.

The rearrangement links TRBV9 to TRBJ2-5, with TRBD2 identical over 7 bases. From germline, CDR1 is SGDLS and CDR2 YYNGEE. This CDR3 has 16 amino acids. J gave up 2 bases and V 4 bases, and 11 bases lay outside the gene matches. The CDR3 bases are TGTGCCAGCAGCCCCGGGGGGAGCGGAATACAAGAGACCCAGTACTTC. Encoded protein: CASSPGGSGIQETQYF.

This rearrangement joins TRBV11-3 to TRBJ2-7; 14 nucleotides agree with TRBD2. This CDR3 comprises 18 residues. The V gene's germline CDR1 is SGHNT and CDR2 YENEEA. V gave up 1 base and J gave up 0 bases; unmatched junction bases: 5. CDR3 sequence reads: CASSLAATSGRASYEQYF. The CDR3 DNA reads as TGTGCCAGCAGCTTAGCAGCGACTAGCGGGAGGGCCTCCTACGAGCAGTACTTC.